The next 29 T cell receptor beta chains were all read from a single sample in a study of STAT5B mutations in CD4+ large granular lymphocyte leukemia. The data were produced by immunoSEQ multiplex PCR, yet TCRdb's version contains in-frame clones alone and is incomplete. The repertoire consists of 25,000 to 40,000 clones, with about 74% occurring once and the leading ten covering 0.29%. Sequenced input: CD4+ T cells from blood buffy coats. These receptors were obtained from a human donor in good health.

The chain joins TRBV4-3 to TRBJ1-2; D perhaps matches TRBD1 (6 bases). The CDR3 is 16 amino acids. V lost 0 bases and J 3 bases, leaving 14 bases between the germline ends. Germline CDR1 reads LGHNA; CDR2 reads YSLEER. CDR3 amino acids: CASSQERGGYHYGYTF. The DNA for the CDR3 is TGCGCCAGCAGCCAAGAAAGGGGGGGTTACCACTATGGCTACACCTTC.

The rearrangement uses TRBV9 and TRBJ1-2; the D is unclear. V was clipped by 4 bases and J by 8 bases, with 18 bases between them. Germline V gives CDR1 SGDLS, CDR2 YYNGEE. The CDR3 totals 14 residues. The CDR3 sequence: CASSPGEGMGGYTF. The CDR3 DNA reads TGTGCCAGCAGCCCGGGCGAAGGGATGGGCGGCTACACCTTC.

The V call is TRBV7-2, the J call TRBJ2-6, with TRBD1 matching 7 bases. Germline V gives CDR1 SGHTA, CDR2 FQGNSA. The V gene end was trimmed by 6 bases and the J gene end by 2 bases; junction bases not matched to a gene: 4. The CDR3 is 15 amino acids. The CDR3 sequence is CASRSTGAGANVLTF. As DNA, the CDR3 is TGTGCCAGCAGGTCAACAGGGGCTGGGGCCAACGTCCTGACTTTC.

The chain recombines TRBV28 with TRBJ2-7; 7 bases are shared with TRBD1. After removal of 2 bases from V and 6 bases from J, the junction contained 19 bases not matched to a gene. The CDR3 spans 18 residues. The germline CDR1 and CDR2 sequences are MDHEN and SYDVKM. CDR3 in DNA: TGTGCCAGCAGTTTACCGAGGGGGCGAATACTCCTTCCCCTCGAGCAGTACTTC. Translation gives CASSLPRGRILLPLEQYF. Together with reference TRBV28 and TRBJ2-7, the CDR3 gives the full variable domain: DVKVTQSSRYLVKRTGEKVFLECVQDMDHENMFWYRQDPGLGLRLIYFSYDVKMKEKGDIPEGYSVSREKKERFSLILESASTNQTSMYLCASSLPRGRILLPLEQYFGPGTRLTVT.

This rearrangement joins TRBV6-4 to TRBJ2-2; TRBD1 aligns across 9 bases. The germline V gene encodes CDR1 MRHNA and CDR2 SNTAGT. This CDR3 spans 16 amino acids. V was clipped by 2 bases and J by 5 bases; unmatched bases: 6. CDR3 nucleotides: TGTGCCAGCAGTGACGGGACAGGGTATGGAACCGGGGAGCTGTTTTTT. It encodes CASSDGTGYGTGELFF.

This chain connects TRBV11-2 to TRBJ1-2; 11 bases agree with TRBD1. This CDR3 spans 13 amino acids. The J segment lost 12 bases and the V segment lost 3 bases, leaving 6 bases of the junction unmatched. Germline-derived CDR1 and CDR2 are SGHAT and FQNNGV. CDR3 protein: CASSLGQGVGNTF. The CDR3 DNA follows: TGTGCCAGCAGCTTGGGACAGGGGGTTGGAAACACCTTC.

The table lists this clone with a count of one. One junction end does not reproduce the germline sequence, and a read error may be involved. The gene calls are TRBV7-7 and TRBJ2-3; D unclear. Looked up from germline, CDR1 is SSHAT and CDR2 is FNYEAQ (reference sequence). This CDR3 region has 14 residues. The CDR3 is CASSLTFPPDTQYF. The CDR3 DNA reads as TGTGCTAGCAGCTTAACCTTCCCCCCAGATACGCAGTATTTT.

The chain links TRBV7-2 to TRBJ1-2; D is ambiguous. The CDR3 consists of 14 residues. CDR1 SGHTA and CDR2 FQGNSA come from the germline V gene. Trimming cost V 1 base and J 4 bases, with 10 bases left between them. The DNA for the CDR3 is TGTGCCAGCAGCTTAGTATCGGAATCCTATGGCTACACCTTC. Protein sequence: CASSLVSESYGYTF.

This CDR3 reads CASRLSRVGTEAFF. The CDR3 nucleotides read TGCGCCAGCAGACTTTCCAGGGTTGGTACTGAAGCTTTCTTT. This chain joins TRBV10-2 and TRBJ1-1; D may be TRBD1 (5 bases). The germline V and J ends were trimmed by 6 bases and 5 bases, with 16 bases remaining between them. The CDR3 sequence is 14 residues long. Germline V gene data show CDR1 as WSHSY and CDR2 as SAAADI.

The CDR3 coding sequence is TGTGCCACCACCGGACAGGGGACCTATGGCTACACCTTC. This translates into CATTGQGTYGYTF. This chain links TRBV6-6 with TRBJ1-2, with TRBD1 matching 9 bases. The V gene end was trimmed by 10 bases and the J gene end by 4 bases; junction bases not matched to a gene: 7. The CDR3 spans 13 residues. Per the germline V gene, CDR1 is MNHNY and CDR2 is SVGAGI (reference sequence).

The chain carries TRBV2 and TRBJ2-3, with a tentative D call TRBD2 (6 bases). Germline values: CDR1 SNHLY, CDR2 FYNNEI. The V end was cut by 10 bases, the J end by 4 bases, with 18 bases between. CDR3 length equals 14 residues. CDR3 in DNA: TGTGCCACCAAGTCGGGGAGGTCCGCAGATACGCAGTATTTT. It encodes CATKSGRSADTQYF.

The chain is built from TRBV7-9 and TRBJ2-7; D remains unclear. CDR3 size: 12 residues. Germline-derived CDR1 and CDR2 are SEHNR and FQNEAQ (reference sequence). With 5 bases removed from V and 0 bases from J, the gap between germline ends came to 5 bases. CDR3 nucleotides: TGTGCCAGCAGCGACAACTCCTACGAGCAGTACTTC. Residues: CASSDNSYEQYF.

Only one count was recorded for this clone. The chain joins TRBV4-1 to TRBJ1-2; 8 bases line up with TRBD1. V was pared by 0 bases and J by 5 bases, with 11 bases of the junction left unmatched. The CDR3 is made up of 17 amino acids. Germline V CDR1 and CDR2: MGHRA, YSYEKL. The CDR3 nucleotides read TGCGCCAGCAGCCAAGAGGGCAGGCAGGGGGCACGATATGGCTACACCTTC. Translation: CASSQEGRQGARYGYTF.

The chain couples TRBV11-3 to TRBJ1-3; D not resolved. There are 16 residues in the CDR3. From germline, CDR1 is SGHNT and CDR2 YENEEA. V lost 0 bases to trimming and J lost 7 bases, with 16 bases between them. CDR3 residues: CASSLDRAAAVNTIYF. In nucleotides, the CDR3 is TGTGCCAGCAGCTTAGATCGAGCGGCAGCTGTGAACACCATATATTTT.

This clone appeared a single time. The rearrangement uses TRBV2 and TRBJ1-5; D unresolved. Trimming removed 6 bases at V and 0 bases at J, with 12 bases between. Germline V CDR1 and CDR2: SNHLY, FYNNEI. The CDR3 has 15 amino acids. The CDR3 loop is CASSIAGYSNQPQHF. The DNA of the CDR3 is TGTGCCAGCAGCATAGCGGGTTATAGCAATCAGCCCCAGCATTTT.

A single count supports this clone. This chain joins TRBV20-1 and TRBJ2-7, with 7 positions matching TRBD2. J lost 6 bases, V lost 6 bases, and 2 bases had no gene match. The CDR3 runs to 10 residues. Germline V gene lookup returns CDR1 DFQATT and CDR2 SNEGSKA (reference sequence). CDR3 amino acids: CSAGRGEQYF. The CDR3 nucleotides are TGCAGTGCGGGGAGGGGCGAGCAGTACTTC.

The chain recombines TRBV1 with TRBJ2-7; the table's D gene call, TRBD2, was not cross checked with the DNA. TRBV1 is termed a pseudogene. This CDR3 contains 17 residues. CDR3 sequence (DNA): TGCACCAGCAGCTGGAAAACCCCGGCGGGGGGGCTCTACGAGCAGTACTTC. Residues: CTSSWKTPAGGLYEQYF.

The chain has TRBV27 and TRBJ1-2; weak D call: TRBD1 (5 bases). V lost 3 bases to trimming and J lost 5 bases, with 10 bases between them. Germline CDR1 reads MNHEY; CDR2 reads SMNVEV (reference sequence). The length of the CDR3 is 13 residues. CDR3 nucleotides: TGTGCCAGCAGTTTTGGAGGGGATTATGGCTACACCTTC. Encoded protein: CASSFGGDYGYTF.

The chain links TRBV19 to TRBJ1-2; unclear D gene. There are 13 residues in the CDR3. Germline V gene sequence: CDR1 LNHDA, CDR2 SQIVND (reference sequence). V was trimmed by 7 bases and J by 2 bases, leaving 11 bases between them. The CDR3: CASTAGRNYGYTF. DNA of the CDR3: TGTGCCAGTACAGCGGGCAGGAACTATGGCTACACCTTC.

The chain employs TRBV2 and TRBJ1-3, with D perhaps TRBD1 (5 bases). V gave up 4 bases and J gave up 7 bases, with 14 bases separating them. Per the germline V gene, CDR1 is SNHLY and CDR2 is FYNNEI. This CDR3 contains 14 residues. The CDR3 bases are TGTGCCAGCAGTGCCAGTCTAGACAGTAACACCATATATTTT. Translating gives CASSASLDSNTIYF.

This clone has only one observation. The V gene is TRBV28, the J gene TRBJ1-4; TRBD1 might be the D (5 bases). Trimming removed 6 bases from V and 4 bases from J, with 15 bases in between. CDR3 size: 15 residues. Germline assignment: CDR1 MDHEN and CDR2 SYDVKM. For the CDR3, the DNA is TGTGCCAGCAGCCCCGGAGACAGCCTTAATGAAAAACTGTTTTTT. Protein: CASSPGDSLNEKLFF.

This clone was detected a few times. The chain has TRBV30 and TRBJ1-4; D gene unclear. This CDR3 region has 12 residues. V lost 5 bases to trimming and J lost 7 bases, with 11 bases between them. Per germline, CDR1 GTSNPN and CDR2 SVGIG (reference sequence). The CDR3 spells CAWGDLGEKLFF. DNA of the CDR3: TGTGCCTGGGGAGACCTCGGTGAAAAACTGTTTTTT.

The chain uses TRBV4-2 and TRBJ2-3; TRBD2 might be the D (6 bases). The V gene lost 0 bases and the J gene lost 6 bases, with 16 bases spanning the gap. CDR1 and CDR2 (germline): LGHNA, YNFKEQ. This CDR3 is 16 amino acids long. The CDR3 nucleotides are TGTGCCAGCAGCCAAGATATTGCCCTAGCGCGGGATACGCAGTATTTT. It is translated as CASSQDIALARDTQYF.

The V gene is TRBV7-2, the J gene TRBJ2-1; the match to TRBD2 covers 8 bases. CDR1 and CDR2 from the germline V gene are SGHTA and FQGNSA. J lost 9 bases, V lost 2 bases, and 18 bases had no gene match. The CDR3 loop spans 18 amino acids. CDR3: CASSLFGGTSGLAGEQFF. The CDR3 DNA reads as TGTGCCAGCAGCTTATTCGGCGGGACATCCGGACTAGCTGGTGAGCAGTTCTTC.

CDR3 DNA sequence: TGTGCCAGCAGTGACGGGGGTGAAGGTACAGATACGCAGTATTTT. This sequence encodes CASSDGGEGTDTQYF. The genes are TRBV2 and TRBJ2-3; tentatively, D is TRBD2 (6 bases). Germline assignment: CDR1 SNHLY and CDR2 FYNNEI. V lost 3 bases, J lost 3 bases, and 13 bases lay in between. The CDR3 spans 15 residues.

This sequence joins TRBV11-2 and TRBJ2-7; no definite D call. V was cut by 1 base and J by 2 bases, with 12 bases left in between. The CDR3 runs to 15 residues. CDR1 and CDR2 from the germline V gene are SGHAT and FQNNGV. The CDR3 DNA sequence: TGTGCCAGCAGCTTAGGACGGCTGAACCCCTACGAGCAGTACTTC. Encoded protein: CASSLGRLNPYEQYF.

V usage is TRBV5-4 and J usage is TRBJ2-3, with a possible D match to TRBD2 (5 bases). There are 15 residues in the CDR3. Trimming shortened V by 4 bases and J by 4 bases, and 16 bases separated the two germline ends. Looked up from germline, CDR1 is SGHNT and CDR2 is YYREEE (reference sequence). The CDR3 region is CASSLVRGRADTQYF. CDR3 sequence (DNA): TGTGCCAGCAGCCTAGTACGGGGTAGAGCAGATACGCAGTATTTT. Based on the CDR3 plus reference TRBV5-4 and TRBJ2-3, the full variable domain is ETGVTQSPTHLIKTRGQQVTLRCSSQSGHNTVSWYQQALGQGPQFIFQYYREEENGRGNFPPRFSGLQFPNYSSELNVNALELDDSALYLCASSLVRGRADTQYFGPGTRLTVL.

The J gene is TRBJ2-7, the V gene TRBV20-1, with 7 nucleotides matching TRBD1. The CDR3 consists of 11 residues. V lost 5 bases to trimming and J lost 2 bases; unmatched junction nucleotides: 0. CDR1 DFQATT and CDR2 SNEGSKA come from the germline V gene (reference sequence). The CDR3 DNA reads TGCAGTGCTCAGGGGGCCTACGAGCAGTACTTC. Translated, it gives CSAQGAYEQYF.

The J gene is TRBJ2-5, the V gene TRBV28, with 11 positions matching TRBD1. The germline V gene encodes CDR1 MDHEN and CDR2 SYDVKM. V trimming: 6 bases; J trimming: 5 bases; junction bases outside the gene matches: 11. There are 16 residues in the CDR3. CDR3 loop: CASSYLMGQGGETQYF. CDR3 DNA: TGTGCCAGCAGCTATCTTATGGGACAGGGGGGTGAGACCCAGTACTTC.